This T cell receptor beta chain came from a study of shared clonotypes between healthy human individuals. Study outcomes and limitations: Genetic and exposure-history diversity was limited by the small donor number.

The unsorted PBMC sample used ten immunoSEQ deep assay plates. The protocol was immunoSEQ multiplex PCR, while the TCRdb copy is restricted to in-frame clones and leaves out a portion. This sample has about 480,000 clones, with 79% found just once. Concerning this clone itself: The antigen is unknown.

CDR3 size: 13 residues. The germline V and J ends were trimmed by 2 bases and 5 bases, with 11 bases remaining between them. Germline V lookup: CDR1 SGHNT, CDR2 YYREEE (reference sequence). The receptor was derived from a woman aged 40 to 55 in good health. Some clones in this sample may be carry-over from other donors' samples. The chain couples TRBV5-4 to TRBJ2-7; D is unclear. The sample taken for sequencing was PBMCs. The CDR3 nucleotides read TGTGCCAGCAGCTTTAAGGGAAAGGACGAGCAGTACTTC. Translating it yields CASSFKGKDEQYF.